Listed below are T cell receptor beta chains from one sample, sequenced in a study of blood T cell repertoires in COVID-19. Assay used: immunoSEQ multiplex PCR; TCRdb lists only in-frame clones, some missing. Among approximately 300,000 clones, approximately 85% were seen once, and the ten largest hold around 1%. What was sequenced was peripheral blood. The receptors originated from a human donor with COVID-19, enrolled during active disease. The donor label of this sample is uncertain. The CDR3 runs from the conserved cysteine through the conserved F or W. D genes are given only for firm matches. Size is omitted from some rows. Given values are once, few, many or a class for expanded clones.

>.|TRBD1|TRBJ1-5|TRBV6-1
TGTGCCAGCAGTGAACGGCGACAGGGCCTTCAGCCCCAGCATTTT
CASSERRQGLQPQHF
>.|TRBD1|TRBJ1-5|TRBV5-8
TGTGCCAGCAGCCATAGACAGGGGTTTAATCAGCCCCAGCATTTT
CASSHRQGFNQPQHF
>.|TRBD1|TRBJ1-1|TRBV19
TGTGCCAGTAGTACGCGTATAGGGACAGGGGGCGCGAGGACTGAAGCTTTCTTT
CASSTRIGTGGARTEAFF
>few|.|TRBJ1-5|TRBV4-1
TGCGCCAGCAGCCAAGATTTGGGCTTAGGAGGAGGTCAGCCCCAGCATTTT
CASSQDLGLGGGQPQHF
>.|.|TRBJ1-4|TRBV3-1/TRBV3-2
TGTGCCAGCAGGTTCCGGGATCGAAGTGAAAAACTGTTTTTT
CASRFRDRSEKLFF
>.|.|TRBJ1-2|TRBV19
TGTGCCAGTACCCCAAGGTGGGAGAGCTATGGCTACACCTTC
CASTPRWESYGYTF
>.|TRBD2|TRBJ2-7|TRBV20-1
TGCAGTGCTAGTTTGGCGGGAGGTCCCTACGAGCAGTACTTC
CSASLAGGPYEQYF
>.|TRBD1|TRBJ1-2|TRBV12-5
TGTGCTAGTGGTCGTACACAGGGGGCGGGTAACTATGGCTACACCTTC
CASGRTQGAGNYGYTF
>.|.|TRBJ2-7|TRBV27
TGTGCCAGCAGTTTTCAGCGGGCCTCCTACGAGCAGTACTTC
CASSFQRASYEQYF
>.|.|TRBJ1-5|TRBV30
TGTGCCTGGAGTGTACGAGAGGATCAGCCCCAGCATTTT
CAWSVREDQPQHF
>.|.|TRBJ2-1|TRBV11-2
TGTGCCAGCAGCTTACATACAGGGAGTTTCGATGAGCAGTTCTTC
CASSLHTGSFDEQFF
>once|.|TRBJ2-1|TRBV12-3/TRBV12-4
TGTGCCAGCAGTTTAACCGGTACTGAGCAGTTCTTC
CASSLTGTEQFF
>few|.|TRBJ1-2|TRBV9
TGTGCCAGCAGCGTAGGTGGTCAAGATCCACTCTACACCTTC
CASSVGGQDPLYTF
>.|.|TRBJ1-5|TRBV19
TGTGCCAGTAGTATAGTTAAAGGACAGTCGAATCAGCCCCAGCATTTT
CASSIVKGQSNQPQHF
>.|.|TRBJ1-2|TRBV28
TGTGCCAGCAGTCCGGGATGGCTCGCAAGCTATGGCTACACCTTC
CASSPGWLASYGYTF